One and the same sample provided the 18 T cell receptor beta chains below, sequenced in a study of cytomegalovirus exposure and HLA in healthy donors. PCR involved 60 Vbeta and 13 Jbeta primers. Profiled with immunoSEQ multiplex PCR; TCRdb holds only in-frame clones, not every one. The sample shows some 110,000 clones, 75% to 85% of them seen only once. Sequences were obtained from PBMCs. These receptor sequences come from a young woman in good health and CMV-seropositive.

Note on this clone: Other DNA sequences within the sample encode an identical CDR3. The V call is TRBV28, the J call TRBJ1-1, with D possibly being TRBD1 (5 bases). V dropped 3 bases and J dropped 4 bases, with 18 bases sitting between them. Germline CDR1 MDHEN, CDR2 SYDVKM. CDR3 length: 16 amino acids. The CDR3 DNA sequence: TGTGCCAGCAGTTTTCAAGGGTTCGTGCAGGGCACTGAAGCTTTCTTT. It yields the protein CASSFQGFVQGTEAFF.

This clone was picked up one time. CDR3: CASSLVRGGQGYTF. DNA for the CDR3: TGCGCCAGCAGCTTGGTTCGGGGGGGGCAAGGCTACACCTTC. This rearrangement joins TRBV5-1 to TRBJ1-2, with D maybe TRBD1 (6 bases). The length of the CDR3 is 14 residues. Trimming removed 0 bases at V and 8 bases at J, with 14 bases between. CDR1 is SGHRS and CDR2 is YFSETQ in the germline V gene.

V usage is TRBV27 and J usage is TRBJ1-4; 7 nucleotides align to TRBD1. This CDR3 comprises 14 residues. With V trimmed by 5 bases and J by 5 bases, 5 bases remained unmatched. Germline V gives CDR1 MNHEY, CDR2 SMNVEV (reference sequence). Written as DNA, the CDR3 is TGTGCCAGCAGTGACAGGGCGGGGAATGAAAAACTGTTTTTT. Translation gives CASSDRAGNEKLFF.

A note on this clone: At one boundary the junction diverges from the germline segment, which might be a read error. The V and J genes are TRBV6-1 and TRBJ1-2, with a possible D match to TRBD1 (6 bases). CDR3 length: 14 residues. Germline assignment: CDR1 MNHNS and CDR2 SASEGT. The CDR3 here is CAGRGAGHYYGYSF. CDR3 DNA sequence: TGTGCCGGCAGGGGCGCGGGCCACTACTATGGCTACTCCTTC.

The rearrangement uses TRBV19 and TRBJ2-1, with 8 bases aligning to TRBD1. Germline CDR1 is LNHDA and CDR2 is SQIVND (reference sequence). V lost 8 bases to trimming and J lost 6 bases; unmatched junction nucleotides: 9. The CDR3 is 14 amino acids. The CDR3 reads CASFQTGEANEQFF. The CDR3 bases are TGTGCCAGTTTCCAGACAGGGGAAGCCAATGAGCAGTTCTTC.

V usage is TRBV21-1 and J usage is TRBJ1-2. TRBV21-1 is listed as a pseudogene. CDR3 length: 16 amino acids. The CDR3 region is CASSKGLQGGDYGYTF. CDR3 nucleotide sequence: TGTGCCAGCAGCAAAGGACTTCAGGGCGGGGACTATGGCTACACCTTC.

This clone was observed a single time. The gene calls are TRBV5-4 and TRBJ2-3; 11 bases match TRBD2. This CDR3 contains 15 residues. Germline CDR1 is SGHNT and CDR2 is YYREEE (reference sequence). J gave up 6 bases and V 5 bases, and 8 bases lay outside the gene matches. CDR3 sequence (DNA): TGTGCCAGCAGTCGTAGCGGGAGGGCCATGGATACGCAGTATTTT. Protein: CASSRSGRAMDTQYF.

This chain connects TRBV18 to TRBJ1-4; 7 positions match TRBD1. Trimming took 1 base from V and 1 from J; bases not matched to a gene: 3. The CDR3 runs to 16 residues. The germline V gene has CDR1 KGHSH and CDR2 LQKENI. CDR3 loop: CASSPQGAGTNEKLFF. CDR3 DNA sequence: TGTGCCAGCTCACCACAGGGGGCAGGAACTAATGAAAAACTGTTTTTT.

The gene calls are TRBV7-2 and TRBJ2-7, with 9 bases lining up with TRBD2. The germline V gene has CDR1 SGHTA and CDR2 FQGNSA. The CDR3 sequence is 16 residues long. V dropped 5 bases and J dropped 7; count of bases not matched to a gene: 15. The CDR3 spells CASSAPVAGAPREQYF. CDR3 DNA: TGTGCCAGCAGCGCCCCGGTAGCGGGAGCGCCTAGGGAGCAGTACTTC.

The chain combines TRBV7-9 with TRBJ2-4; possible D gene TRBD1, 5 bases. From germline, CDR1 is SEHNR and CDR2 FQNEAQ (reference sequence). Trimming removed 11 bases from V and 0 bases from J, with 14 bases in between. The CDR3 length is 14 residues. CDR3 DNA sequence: TGTGCCGTCTCTAGGGGTGGAGCCAAAAACATTCAGTACTTC. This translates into CAVSRGGAKNIQYF.

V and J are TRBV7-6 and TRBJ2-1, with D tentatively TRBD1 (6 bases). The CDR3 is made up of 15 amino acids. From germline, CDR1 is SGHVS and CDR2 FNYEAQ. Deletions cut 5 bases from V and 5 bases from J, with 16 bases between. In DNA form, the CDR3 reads TGTGCCAGCAGCGAGAGCGCAGGGGATCACAATGAGCAGTTCTTC. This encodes CASSESAGDHNEQFF.

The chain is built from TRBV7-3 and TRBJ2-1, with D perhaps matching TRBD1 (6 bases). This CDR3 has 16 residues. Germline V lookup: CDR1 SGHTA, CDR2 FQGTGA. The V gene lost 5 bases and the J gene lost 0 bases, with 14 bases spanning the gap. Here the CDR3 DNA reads TGTGCCAGCAGCCAGTCCGGACAGCTCTCCTACAATGAGCAGTTCTTC. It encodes CASSQSGQLSYNEQFF.

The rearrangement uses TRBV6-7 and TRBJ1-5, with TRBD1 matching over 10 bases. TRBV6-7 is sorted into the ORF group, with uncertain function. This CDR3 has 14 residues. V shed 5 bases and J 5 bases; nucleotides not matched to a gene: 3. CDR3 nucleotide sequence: TGTGCCAGCAGTCTTGGGACAGGGGATCAGCCCCAGCATTTT. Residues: CASSLGTGDQPQHF.

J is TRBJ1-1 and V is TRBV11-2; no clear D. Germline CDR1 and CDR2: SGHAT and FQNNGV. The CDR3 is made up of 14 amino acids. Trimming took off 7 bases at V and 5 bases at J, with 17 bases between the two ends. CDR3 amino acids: CASTSVGAGTEAFF. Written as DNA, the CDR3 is TGTGCCAGCACCTCAGTCGGCGCGGGGACTGAAGCTTTCTTT.

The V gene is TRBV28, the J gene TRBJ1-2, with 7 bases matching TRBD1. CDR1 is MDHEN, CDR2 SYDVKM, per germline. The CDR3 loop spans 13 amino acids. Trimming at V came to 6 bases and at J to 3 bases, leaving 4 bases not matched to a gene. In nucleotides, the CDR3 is TGTGCCAGCAGCGGGACAGACCACTATGGCTACACCTTC. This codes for CASSGTDHYGYTF.

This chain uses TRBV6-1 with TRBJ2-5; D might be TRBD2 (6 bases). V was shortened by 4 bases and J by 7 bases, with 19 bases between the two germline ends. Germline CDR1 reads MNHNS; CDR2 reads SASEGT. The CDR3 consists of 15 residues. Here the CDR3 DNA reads TGTGCCAGCAGTGTGACAGTTCCCCAGGAGGGGACCCAGTACTTC. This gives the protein CASSVTVPQEGTQYF.

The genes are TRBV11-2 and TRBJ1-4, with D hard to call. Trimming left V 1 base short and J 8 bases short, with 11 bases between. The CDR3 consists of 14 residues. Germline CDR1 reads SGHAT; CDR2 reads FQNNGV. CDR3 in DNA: TGTGCCAGCAGCTTAGGAGGGCTGGGGGAAAAACTGTTTTTT. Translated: CASSLGGLGEKLFF.

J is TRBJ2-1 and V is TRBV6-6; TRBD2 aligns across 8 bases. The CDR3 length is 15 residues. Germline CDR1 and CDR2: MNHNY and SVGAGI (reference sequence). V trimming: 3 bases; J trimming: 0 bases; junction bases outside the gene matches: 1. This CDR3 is CASSYSGDSYNEQFF. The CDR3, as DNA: TGTGCCAGCAGTTATAGCGGGGACTCCTACAATGAGCAGTTCTTC.